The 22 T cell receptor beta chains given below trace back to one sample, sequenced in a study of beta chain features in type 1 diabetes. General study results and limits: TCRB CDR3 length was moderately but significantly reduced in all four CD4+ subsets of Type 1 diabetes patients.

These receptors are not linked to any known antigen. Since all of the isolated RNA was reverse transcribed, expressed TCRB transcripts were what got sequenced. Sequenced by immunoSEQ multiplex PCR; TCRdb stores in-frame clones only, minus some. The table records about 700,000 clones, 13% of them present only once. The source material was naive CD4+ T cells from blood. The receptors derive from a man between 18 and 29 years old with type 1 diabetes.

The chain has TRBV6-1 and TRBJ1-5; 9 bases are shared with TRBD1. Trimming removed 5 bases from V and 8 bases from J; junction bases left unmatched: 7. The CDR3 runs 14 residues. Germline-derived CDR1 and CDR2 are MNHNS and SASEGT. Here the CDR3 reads CASSLTGGEEPQHF. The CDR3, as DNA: TGTGCCAGCAGTCTCACAGGGGGCGAAGAGCCCCAGCATTTT.

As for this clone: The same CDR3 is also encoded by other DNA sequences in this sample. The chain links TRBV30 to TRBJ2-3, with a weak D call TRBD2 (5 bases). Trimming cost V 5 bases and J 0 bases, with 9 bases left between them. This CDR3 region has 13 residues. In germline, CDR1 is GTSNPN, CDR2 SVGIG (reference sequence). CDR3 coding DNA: TGTGCCTGGCGAATAGCGAGCACAGATACGCAGTATTTT. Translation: CAWRIASTDTQYF.

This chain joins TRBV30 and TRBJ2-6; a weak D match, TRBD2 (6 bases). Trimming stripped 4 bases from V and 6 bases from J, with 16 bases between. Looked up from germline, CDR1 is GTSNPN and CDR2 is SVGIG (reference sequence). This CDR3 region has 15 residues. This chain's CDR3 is CAWNPEGLVANVLTF. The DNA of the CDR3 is TGTGCCTGGAACCCGGAGGGGCTGGTGGCCAACGTCCTGACTTTC.

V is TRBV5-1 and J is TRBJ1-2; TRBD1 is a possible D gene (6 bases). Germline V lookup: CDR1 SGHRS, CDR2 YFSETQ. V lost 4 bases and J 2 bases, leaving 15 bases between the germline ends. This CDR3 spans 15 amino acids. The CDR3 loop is CASSAMTGGNYGYTF. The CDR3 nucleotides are TGCGCCAGCAGCGCGATGACAGGCGGGAACTATGGCTACACCTTC.

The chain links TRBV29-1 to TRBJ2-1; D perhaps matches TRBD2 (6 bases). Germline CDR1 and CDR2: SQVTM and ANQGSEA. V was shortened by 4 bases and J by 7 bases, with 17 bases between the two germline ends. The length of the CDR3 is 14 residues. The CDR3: CSVVRGHPLNEQFF. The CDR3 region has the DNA TGCAGCGTTGTGCGGGGTCACCCGTTGAATGAGCAGTTCTTC.

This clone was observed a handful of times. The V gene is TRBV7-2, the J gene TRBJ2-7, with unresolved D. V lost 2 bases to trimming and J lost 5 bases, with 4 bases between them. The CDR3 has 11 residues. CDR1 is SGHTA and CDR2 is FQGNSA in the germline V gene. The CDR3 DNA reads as TGTGCCAGCAGCTTATTTGACGAGCAGTACTTC. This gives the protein CASSLFDEQYF.

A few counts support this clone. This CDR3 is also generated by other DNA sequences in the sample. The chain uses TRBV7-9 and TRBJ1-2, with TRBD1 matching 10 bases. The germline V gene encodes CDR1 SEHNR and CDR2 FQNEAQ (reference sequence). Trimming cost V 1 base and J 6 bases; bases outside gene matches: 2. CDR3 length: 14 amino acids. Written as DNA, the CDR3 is TGTGCCAGCAGCTTAGGACAGGGGGCGGATGGCTACACCTTC. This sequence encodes CASSLGQGADGYTF.

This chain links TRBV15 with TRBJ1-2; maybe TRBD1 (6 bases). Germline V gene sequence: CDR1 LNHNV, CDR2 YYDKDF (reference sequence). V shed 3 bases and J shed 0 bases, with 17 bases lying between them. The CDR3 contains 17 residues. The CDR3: CATSSGGRGRPNYGYTF. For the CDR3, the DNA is TGTGCCACCAGCAGCGGTGGCAGGGGACGCCCTAACTATGGCTACACCTTC.

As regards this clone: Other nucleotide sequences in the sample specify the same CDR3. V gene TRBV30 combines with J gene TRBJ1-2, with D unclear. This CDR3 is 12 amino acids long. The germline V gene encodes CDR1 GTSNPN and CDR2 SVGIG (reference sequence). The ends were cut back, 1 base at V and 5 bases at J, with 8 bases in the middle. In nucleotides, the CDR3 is TGTGCCTGGAGTGAGCAAGGGTATGGCTACACCTTC. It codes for CAWSEQGYGYTF.

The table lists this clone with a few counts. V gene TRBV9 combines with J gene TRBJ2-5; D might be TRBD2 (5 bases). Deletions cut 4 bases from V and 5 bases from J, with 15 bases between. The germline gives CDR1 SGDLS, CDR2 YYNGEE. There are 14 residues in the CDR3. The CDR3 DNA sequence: TGTGCCAGCAGCATCCTCGGCCCGGGGGAGACCCAGTACTTC. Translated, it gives CASSILGPGETQYF.

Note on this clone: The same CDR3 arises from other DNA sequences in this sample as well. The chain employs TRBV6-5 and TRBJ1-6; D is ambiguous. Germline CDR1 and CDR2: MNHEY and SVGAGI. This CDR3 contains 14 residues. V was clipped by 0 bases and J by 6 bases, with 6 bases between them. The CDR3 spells CASSYSGGNSPLHF. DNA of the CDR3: TGTGCCAGCAGTTACTCAGGAGGTAATTCACCCCTCCACTTT.

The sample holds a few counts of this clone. The CDR3 DNA reads TGTGCCAGCAGTTCCCAAGCAGGGGCCTCCTACGAGCAGTACTTC. Encoded protein: CASSSQAGASYEQYF. The rearrangement links TRBV6-6 to TRBJ2-7; a possible D gene is TRBD1 (6 bases). The CDR3 totals 15 residues. Trimming removed 4 bases from V and 0 bases from J, with 13 bases in between. Germline V CDR1 and CDR2: MNHNY, SVGAGI (reference sequence).

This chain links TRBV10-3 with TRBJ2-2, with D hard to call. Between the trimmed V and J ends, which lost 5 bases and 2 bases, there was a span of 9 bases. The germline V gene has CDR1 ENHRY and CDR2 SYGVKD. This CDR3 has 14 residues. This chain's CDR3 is CAISRPVNTGELFF. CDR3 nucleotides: TGTGCCATCAGTCGGCCCGTCAACACCGGGGAGCTGTTTTTT.

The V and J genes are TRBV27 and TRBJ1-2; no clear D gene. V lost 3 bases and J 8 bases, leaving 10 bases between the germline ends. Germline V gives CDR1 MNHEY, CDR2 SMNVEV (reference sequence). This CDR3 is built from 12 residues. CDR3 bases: TGTGCCAGCAGTTTCTGGGGAGAGGGCTACACCTTC. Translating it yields CASSFWGEGYTF.

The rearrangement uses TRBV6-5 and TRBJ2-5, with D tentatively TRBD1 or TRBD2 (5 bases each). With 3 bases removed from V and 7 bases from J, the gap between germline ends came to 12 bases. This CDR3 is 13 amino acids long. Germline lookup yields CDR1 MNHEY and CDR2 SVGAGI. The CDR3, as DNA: TGTGCCAGCAGTTATACCACGGGGCCGACCCAGTACTTC. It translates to CASSYTTGPTQYF.

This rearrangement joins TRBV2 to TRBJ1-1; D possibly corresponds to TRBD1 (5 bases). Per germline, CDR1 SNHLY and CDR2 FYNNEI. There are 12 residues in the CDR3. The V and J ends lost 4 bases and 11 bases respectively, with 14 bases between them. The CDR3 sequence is CASSGDARRAFF. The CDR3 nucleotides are TGTGCCAGCAGTGGGGACGCCAGGAGGGCTTTCTTT.

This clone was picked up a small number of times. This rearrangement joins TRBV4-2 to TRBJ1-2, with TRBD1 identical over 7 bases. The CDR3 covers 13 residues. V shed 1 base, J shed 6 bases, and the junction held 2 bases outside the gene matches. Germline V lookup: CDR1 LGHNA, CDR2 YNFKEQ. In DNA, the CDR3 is TGTGCCAGCAGCCAAGGACAGGGTGATGGCTACACCTTC. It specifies CASSQGQGDGYTF.

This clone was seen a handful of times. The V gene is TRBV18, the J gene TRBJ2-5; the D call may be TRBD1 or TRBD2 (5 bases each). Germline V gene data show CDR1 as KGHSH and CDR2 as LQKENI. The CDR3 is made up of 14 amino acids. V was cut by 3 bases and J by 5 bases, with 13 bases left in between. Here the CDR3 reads CASSPTRGEETQYF. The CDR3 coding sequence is TGTGCCAGCTCACCCACGAGGGGCGAGGAGACCCAGTACTTC. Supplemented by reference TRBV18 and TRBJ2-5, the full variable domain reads NAGVMQNPRHLVRRRGQEARLRCSPMKGHSHVYWYRQLPEEGLKFMVYLQKENIIDESGMPKERFSAEFPKEGPSILRIQQVVRGDSAAYFCASSPTRGEETQYFGPGTRLLVL.

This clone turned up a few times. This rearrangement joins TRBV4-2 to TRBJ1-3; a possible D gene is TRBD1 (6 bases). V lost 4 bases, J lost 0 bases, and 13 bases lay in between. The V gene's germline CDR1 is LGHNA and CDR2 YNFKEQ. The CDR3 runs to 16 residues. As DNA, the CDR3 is TGTGCCAGCAGCCGGACAGAGGACGACTCTGGAAACACCATATATTTT. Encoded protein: CASSRTEDDSGNTIYF.

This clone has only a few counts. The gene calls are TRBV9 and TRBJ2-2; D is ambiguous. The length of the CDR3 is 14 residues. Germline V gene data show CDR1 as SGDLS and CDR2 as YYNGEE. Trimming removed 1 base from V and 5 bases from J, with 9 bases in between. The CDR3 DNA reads TGTGCCAGCAGCGTAAATCTAGGGACCGGGGAGCTGTTTTTT. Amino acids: CASSVNLGTGELFF.

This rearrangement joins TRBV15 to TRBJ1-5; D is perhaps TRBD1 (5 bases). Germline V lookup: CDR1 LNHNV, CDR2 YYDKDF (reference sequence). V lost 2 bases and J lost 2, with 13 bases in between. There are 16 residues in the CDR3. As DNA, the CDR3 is TGTGCCACCAGCAGATCCGGGGGGTTTGGCAATCAGCCCCAGCATTTT. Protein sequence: CATSRSGGFGNQPQHF.

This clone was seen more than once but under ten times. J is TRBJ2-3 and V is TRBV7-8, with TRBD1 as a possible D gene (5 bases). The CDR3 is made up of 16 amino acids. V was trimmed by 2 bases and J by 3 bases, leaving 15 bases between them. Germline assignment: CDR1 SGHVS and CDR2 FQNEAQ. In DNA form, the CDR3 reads TGTGCCAGCAGCTTATCGCGACAGATACAAACAGATACGCAGTATTTT. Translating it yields CASSLSRQIQTDTQYF.